A single sample gave rise to the 23 T cell receptor beta chains below, sequenced in a study of T cell repertoires in cytomegalovirus infection. From the reads, TCRdb called clonotypes with MiXCR, one entry per CDR3 protein. The profile covers roughly 760,000 distinct CDR3 sequences, with about a third appearing a single time and roughly 2.9% taken by the ten largest. The source material was PBMCs. Receptors originate from a human donor in good health (CMV status not recorded). Some clones in this sample may be carry-over from other donors' samples.

This chain connects TRBV20-1 to TRBJ2-2; TRBD1 agrees at 8 bases. Germline V gene sequence: CDR1 DFQATT, CDR2 SNEGSKA (reference sequence). The length of the CDR3 is 15 residues. V shed 6 bases, J shed 4 bases, and the junction held 10 bases outside the gene matches. CDR3 in amino acids: CSALTGGTFTGELFF. CDR3 nucleotide sequence: TGCAGTGCCTTAACAGGGGGTACTTTCACCGGGGAGCTGTTTTTT.

The sample holds a few counts of this clonotype. This chain joins TRBV7-9 and TRBJ2-5, with 7 nucleotides matching TRBD1. Trimming removed 5 bases from V and 2 bases from J; junction bases left unmatched: 8. This CDR3 is 15 amino acids long. Germline loops: CDR1 SEHNR, CDR2 FQNEAQ (reference sequence). The DNA of the CDR3 is TGTGCCAGCAGCCTCCGGGACAGCGAACAAGAGACCCAGTACTTC. Its translation: CASSLRDSEQETQYF. Supplemented by reference TRBV7-9 and TRBJ2-5, the full variable domain reads DTGVSQNPRHKITKRGQNVTFRCDPISEHNRLYWYRQTLGQGPEFLTYFQNEAQLEKSRLLSDRFSAERPKGSFSTLEIQRTEQGDSAMYLCASSLRDSEQETQYFGPGTRLLVL.

As for this clonotype: Germline is not matched at one junction end, which may reflect a read error. The chain recombines TRBV5-6 with TRBJ2-7, with D possibly being TRBD2 (5 bases). CDR1 and CDR2 (germline): SGHDT, YYEEEE. The CDR3 consists of 13 residues. The CDR3 here is CASSGLPPYEQHF. In DNA, the CDR3 is TGTGCCAGCAGCGGACTTCCCCCCTACGAGCAGCACTTC.

The genes are TRBV4-1 and TRBJ2-3, with TRBD2 identical over 7 bases. The V gene's germline CDR1 is MGHRA and CDR2 YSYEKL. With 0 bases clipped from V and 8 bases from J, the junction kept 17 bases outside the gene matches. This CDR3 is built from 18 residues. The CDR3 region has the DNA TGCGCCAGCAGCCAAGATAGGGGTGGAACGGGAGGTGGGGTTACGCAGTATTTT. This translates into CASSQDRGGTGGGVTQYF.

V and J are TRBV19 and TRBJ1-1, with D hard to call. The CDR3 extends over 15 amino acids. V lost 7 bases to trimming and J lost 0 bases, with 15 bases between them. Germline CDR1 LNHDA, CDR2 SQIVND (reference sequence). The DNA for the CDR3 is TGTGCCAGTAACGATCTGACTCTCATGAACACTGAAGCTTTCTTT. Translation gives CASNDLTLMNTEAFF.

This clonotype was recorded a few times. The rearrangement joins TRBV7-3 to TRBJ2-1; perhaps TRBD2 as D (5 bases). V was pared by 5 bases and J by 12 bases, with 23 bases between. The CDR3 loop spans 15 amino acids. CDR1 and CDR2 (germline): SGHTA, FQGTGA. The DNA of the CDR3 is TGTGCCAGCAGCCAGTCGTTGACACGGCCCGGAGGGCAGTTCTTC. Translating gives CASSQSLTRPGGQFF.

In DNA, the CDR3 is TGTGCCAGCAGCATCCGGAGCGGCTATGGCTACACCTTC. Translating it yields CASSIRSGYGYTF. V gene TRBV7-8 combines with J gene TRBJ1-2; D remains ambiguous. CDR3 length equals 13 residues. V was trimmed by 5 bases and J by 4 bases, leaving 11 bases between them. Germline V gene data show CDR1 as SGHVS and CDR2 as FQNEAQ.

This clonotype has just a few counts. The chain recombines TRBV5-1 with TRBJ1-1, with 9 bases that match TRBD1. The CDR3 sequence is 14 residues long. Germline-derived CDR1 and CDR2 are SGHRS and YFSETQ. V trimming: 0 bases; J trimming: 13 bases; junction bases outside the gene matches: 10. The CDR3 here is CASSLAGQGSANFF. CDR3 sequence (DNA): TGCGCCAGCAGCTTGGCGGGACAGGGCTCTGCGAATTTCTTT.

The V call is TRBV5-6, the J call TRBJ2-1, with 13 bases identical to TRBD2. V gave up 2 bases and J gave up 4 bases; unmatched junction bases: 6. Germline CDR1 SGHDT, CDR2 YYEEEE. The CDR3 is 17 amino acids. CDR3 in amino acids: CASSLLPGLAGYNEQFF. Written as DNA, the CDR3 is TGTGCCAGCAGCTTATTACCGGGACTAGCGGGATACAATGAGCAGTTCTTC.

This clonotype has only a few counts. Sequence at one end of the junction differs from germline and may be a read error. V is TRBV24-1 and J is TRBJ2-6; TRBD1 matches at 8 bases. Germline assignment: CDR1 KGHDR and CDR2 SFDVKD. This CDR3 comprises 16 residues. The CDR3 is CATEDRERSGANVLAF. The CDR3 nucleotides read TGTGCCACCGAGGACAGGGAGCGCTCTGGGGCCAACGTCCTGGCTTTC.

Ten or more counts support this clonotype. The chain links TRBV7-2 to TRBJ1-6; 8 bases align to TRBD1. This CDR3 contains 14 residues. In germline, CDR1 is SGHTA, CDR2 FQGNSA. V gave up 4 bases and J gave up 9 bases; unmatched junction bases: 5. DNA for the CDR3: TGTGCCAGCAGCTACCGACAGGGGCCTTCACCCCTCCACTTT. It is translated as CASSYRQGPSPLHF. Combining the CDR3 with reference TRBV7-2 and TRBJ1-6 gives the whole variable domain GAGVSQSPSNKVTEKGKDVELRCDPISGHTALYWYRQSLGQGLEFLIYFQGNSAPDKSGLPSDRFSAERTGGSVSTLTIQRTQQEDSAVYLCASSYRQGPSPLHFGNGTRLTVT.

The chain recombines TRBV7-6 with TRBJ1-6, with 7 bases lining up with TRBD1. The trim removed 2 bases at V and 14 bases at J, leaving 6 bases unmatched. The CDR3 contains 13 residues. In germline, CDR1 is SGHVS, CDR2 FNYEAQ. CDR3 nucleotide sequence: TGTGCCAGCAGCTTAAATCAGGGGGTATCCCTCCACTTT. This sequence encodes CASSLNQGVSLHF.

Comment on this clonotype: Germline and junction disagree at one end, which may indicate a read error. The genes are TRBV28 and TRBJ1-1; unclear D gene. The CDR3 runs to 12 residues. CDR1 is MDHEN and CDR2 is SYDVKM in the germline V gene. CDR3 DNA: TGTGCCATCAGTGGACCGCACACTGAAGCTTTCTTT. The encoded protein is CAISGPHTEAFF.

V is TRBV28 and J is TRBJ1-5; tentative D call: TRBD1 (5 bases). This CDR3 is built from 16 residues. CDR1 and CDR2 (germline): MDHEN, SYDVKM. The V gene lost 4 bases and the J gene lost 3 bases, with 16 bases spanning the gap. The CDR3, as DNA: TGTGCCAGCAGTTATTGGCGGGGGATAGACAATCAGCCCCAGCATTTT. It specifies CASSYWRGIDNQPQHF.

The V call is TRBV5-1, the J call TRBJ2-2, with 7 bases identical to TRBD1. Germline loops: CDR1 SGHRS, CDR2 YFSETQ. Trimming removed 7 bases from V and 4 bases from J; junction bases left unmatched: 4. The CDR3 is made up of 13 amino acids. Here the CDR3 DNA reads TGCGCCAGCGGAGAGGGGGCCACCGGGGAGCTGTTTTTT. Translation gives CASGEGATGELFF. Variable domain in full (rest from reference TRBV5-1 and TRBJ2-2): KAGVTQTPRYLIKTRGQQVTLSCSPISGHRSVSWYQQTPGQGLQFLFEYFSETQRNKGNFPGRFSGRQFSNSRSEMNVSTLELGDSALYLCASGEGATGELFFGEGSRLTVL.

The table lists this clonotype with a few counts. CDR3 loop: CASSFTHPGGPGELFF. The CDR3 DNA sequence: TGTGCCAGCAGCTTCACCCACCCCGGGGGCCCCGGGGAGCTGTTTTTT. V usage is TRBV7-3 and J usage is TRBJ2-2; D is possibly TRBD1 or TRBD2 (6 bases each). This CDR3 comprises 16 residues. V lost 3 bases, J lost 6 bases, and 17 bases lay in between. CDR1 and CDR2 (germline): SGHTA, FQGTGA.

The chain recombines TRBV27 with TRBJ2-1; D is undetermined. V dropped 7 bases and J dropped 3 bases, with 10 bases sitting between them. The germline CDR1 and CDR2 sequences are MNHEY and SMNVEV (reference sequence). The CDR3 is 13 residues long. CDR3 protein: CASKHRNYNEQFF. Written as DNA, the CDR3 is TGTGCCAGCAAGCATAGGAACTACAATGAGCAGTTCTTC.

This clonotype came up a few times. The chain combines TRBV7-9 with TRBJ2-3; D not resolved. The germline CDR1 and CDR2 sequences are SEHNR and FQNEAQ (reference sequence). V dropped 6 bases and J dropped 2 bases, with 9 bases sitting between them. The CDR3 extends over 13 amino acids. CDR3 DNA: TGTGCCAGCAGTTCCTCGGCCACAGATACGCAGTATTTT. The encoded protein is CASSSSATDTQYF. The full variable domain, its missing parts supplied by reference TRBV7-9 and TRBJ2-3, is DTGVSQNPRHKITKRGQNVTFRCDPISEHNRLYWYRQTLGQGPEFLTYFQNEAQLEKSRLLSDRFSAERPKGSFSTLEIQRTEQGDSAMYLCASSSSATDTQYFGPGTRLTVL.

The chain recombines TRBV6-1 with TRBJ1-6; a weak D match, TRBD1 (6 bases). The CDR3 has 17 amino acids. The germline CDR1 and CDR2 sequences are MNHNS and SASEGT. V lost 6 bases to trimming and J lost 5 bases, with 20 bases between them. This CDR3 is CASRPSGGEGDNSPLHF. The CDR3 region has the DNA TGTGCCAGCAGACCCTCGGGGGGGGAGGGGGATAATTCACCCCTCCACTTT.

This clonotype has just a few counts. The chain combines TRBV10-3 with TRBJ2-1; possibly TRBD1 for D (5 bases). This CDR3 comprises 13 residues. CDR1 is ENHRY, CDR2 SYGVKD, per germline. Trimming shortened V by 6 bases and J by 0 bases, and 6 bases separated the two germline ends. DNA of the CDR3: TGTGCCATCAGGACAGCCTCCTACAATGAGCAGTTCTTC. Amino acid sequence: CAIRTASYNEQFF.

The sample holds one count of this clonotype. The chain links TRBV11-2 to TRBJ2-7, with 8 bases lining up with TRBD1. J lost 0 bases, V lost 5 bases, and 9 bases had no gene match. The CDR3 spans 16 residues. Germline CDR1 is SGHAT and CDR2 is FQNNGV. CDR3: CASSPRQGPSSYEQYF. In DNA form, the CDR3 reads TGTGCCAGCAGCCCGCGACAGGGGCCGAGCTCCTACGAGCAGTACTTC.

This clonotype was observed a handful of times. This chain links TRBV7-2 with TRBJ2-2; TRBD2 aligns across 12 bases. After removal of 5 bases from V and 0 bases from J, the junction contained 1 base not matched to a gene. Germline CDR1 SGHTA, CDR2 FQGNSA. The length of the CDR3 is 16 residues. The CDR3 sequence is CASSRTSGANTGELFF. CDR3 bases: TGTGCCAGCAGCAGGACTAGCGGGGCGAACACCGGGGAGCTGTTTTTT.

Only a few counts were recorded for this clonotype. The genes are TRBV5-1 and TRBJ2-7; 9 nucleotides align to TRBD1. The CDR3 extends over 15 amino acids. V lost 5 bases to trimming and J lost 4 bases; unmatched junction nucleotides: 10. Germline-derived CDR1 and CDR2 are SGHRS and YFSETQ. The CDR3 is CASSSTGQGGYEQYF. DNA of the CDR3: TGCGCCAGCAGTTCGACGGGACAGGGAGGATACGAGCAGTACTTC.